Included here is one T cell receptor beta chain sequence, with context. The antigen is unknown. Roughly 0.5 to 1 ug RNA was reverse transcribed with random hexamers. Using its own MiXCR run on the immunoSEQ multiplex PCR reads, TCRdb lists one record per CDR3 protein. The sample holds approximately 210,000 distinct CDR3 sequences; 94% are singletons and the top ten take 0.15% to 0.2%. The V gene's germline CDR1 is PRHDT and CDR2 FYEKMQ (reference sequence). CDR3 length equals 12 residues. V gave up 5 bases and J gave up 8 bases, with 12 bases separating them. These data are taken from a study of CD8 T cells in Susac syndrome. Overall study findings and caveats: In its TCR sequencing and HLA analysis, the study acknowledged that the number of individuals was relatively small.

The recently defined diagnostic criteria for definite or probable disease were met by the Susac syndrome patients. This rearrangement joins TRBV13 to TRBJ1-2; tentatively, D is TRBD1 (5 bases). Sequencing input: CD4+ T cells from PBMCs. This clonotype was obtained from a human donor with Susac syndrome. In DNA form, the CDR3 reads TGTGCCAGCAGCCTTGAGGGGCAAGGCTACACCTTC. It specifies CASSLEGQGYTF.